This TCR beta chain was obtained from a study of blood T cell repertoires in COVID-19. Study details: Samples of COVID-19 (acute and convalescent) were obtained from the United States, Italy and Spain.

Trimming at V came to 6 bases and at J to 2 bases, leaving 5 bases not matched to a gene. Germline V gene data show CDR1 as LNHDA and CDR2 as SQIVND (reference sequence). CDR3 length equals 14 residues. Clones were read by immunoSEQ multiplex PCR, and TCRdb kept only the in-frame ones, dropping some. The table records about 140,000 clones, 75% to 90% of them present only once. Material: peripheral blood. The chain uses TRBV19 and TRBJ2-3, with 7 positions matching TRBD1. The TCR was taken from a woman aged 80 or over with acute or convalescent COVID-19. As DNA, the CDR3 is TGTGCCAGTAGCGAACAGGGGACCACAGATACGCAGTATTTT. This codes for CASSEQGTTDTQYF. The entire variable domain, with the rest obtained from reference TRBV19 and TRBJ2-3, is as follows: DGGITQSPKYLFRKEGQNVTLSCEQNLNHDAMYWYRQDPGQGLRLIYYSQIVNDFQKGDIAEGYSVSREKKESFPLTVTSAQKNPTAFYLCASSEQGTTDTQYFGPGTRLTVL.